These 9 T cell receptor beta chains were all obtained from the same sample, sequenced in a study of blood T cell repertoires in COVID-19. Using immunoSEQ multiplex PCR, the repertoire was profiled, and TCRdb retains in-frame clones only, with some absent. This sample has 100,000 to 150,000 clones, with more than 80% found just once. The sequencing sample was made of peripheral blood. Receptors originate from a woman aged 55-69 years with acute or convalescent COVID-19.

A single count supports this clone. V usage is TRBV5-1 and J usage is TRBJ2-1; D is perhaps TRBD1 (5 bases). The CDR3 covers 15 residues. Germline V gene lookup returns CDR1 SGHRS and CDR2 YFSETQ. V was pared by 0 bases and J by 2 bases, with 9 bases between. In DNA form, the CDR3 reads TGCGCCAGCAGCTTGGCGGCAGGGACCTACAATGAGCAGTTCTTC. Translating gives CASSLAAGTYNEQFF.

The chain employs TRBV3-1 (or the pseudogene TRBV3-2) and TRBJ1-2; 9 nucleotides align to TRBD1. The CDR3 has 13 amino acids. Germline CDR1 reads LGHDT; CDR2 reads YNNKEL (reference sequence). Trimming removed 8 bases from V and 6 bases from J; junction bases left unmatched: 7. CDR3 amino acids: CASAHRGQNGYTF. The CDR3 nucleotides are TGTGCCAGCGCGCACAGGGGGCAGAATGGCTACACCTTC.

This sequence joins TRBV6-5 and TRBJ1-2, with D tentatively TRBD1 (5 bases). V was pared by 6 bases and J by 8 bases, with 16 bases between. Per germline, CDR1 MNHEY and CDR2 SVGAGI. The CDR3 totals 13 residues. DNA of the CDR3: TGTGCCAGCAGCATTTCAGGGTTTCAAGGCTACACCTTC. Its translation is CASSISGFQGYTF.

The chain links TRBV15 to TRBJ1-3; no reliable D call. Trimming removed 3 bases from V and 3 bases from J, with 12 bases in between. The CDR3 sequence is 15 residues long. Looked up from germline, CDR1 is LNHNV and CDR2 is YYDKDF (reference sequence). The CDR3 protein is CATSSRSGFGNTIYF. The CDR3 nucleotides are TGTGCCACCAGCAGCAGGTCAGGTTTTGGAAACACCATATATTTT.

This clone has a single count. The V gene is TRBV27, the J gene TRBJ1-6; D remains unclear. Germline loops: CDR1 MNHEY, CDR2 SMNVEV (reference sequence). V was shortened by 5 bases and J by 5 bases, with 19 bases between the two germline ends. The CDR3 extends over 17 amino acids. This CDR3 reads CASSLGSPVWDNSPLHF. The CDR3 DNA sequence: TGTGCCAGCAGTCTTGGGAGCCCCGTTTGGGATAATTCACCCCTCCACTTT.

This chain connects TRBV3-1 (or the pseudogene TRBV3-2) to TRBJ2-5, with 7 positions matching TRBD2. With V trimmed by 4 bases and J by 3 bases, 8 bases remained unmatched. CDR1 is LGHDT and CDR2 is YNNKEL in the germline V gene (reference sequence). The CDR3 extends over 15 amino acids. For the CDR3, the DNA is TGTGCCAGCAGCCCTTATGGAGCGGGGAAAGAGACCCAGTACTTC. Translating it yields CASSPYGAGKETQYF.

The table lists this clone with a count of one. The chain recombines TRBV5-1 with TRBJ2-3, with D perhaps matching TRBD2 (6 bases). In germline, CDR1 is SGHRS, CDR2 YFSETQ. V lost 4 bases to trimming and J lost 4 bases, with 13 bases between them. The CDR3 runs to 14 residues. DNA of the CDR3: TGCGCCAGCAGCGGGCGGGGTTTCGCAGATACGCAGTATTTT. Residues: CASSGRGFADTQYF.

This chain links TRBV4-1 with TRBJ2-5; tentative D call: TRBD2 (5 bases). V was cut by 0 bases and J by 12 bases, with 14 bases left in between. CDR1 MGHRA and CDR2 YSYEKL come from the germline V gene. This CDR3 has 13 residues. CDR3 sequence: CASSQDSGIRKYF. The CDR3 coding sequence is TGCGCCAGCAGCCAAGATTCCGGGATCAGAAAGTACTTC.

The V call is TRBV6-4, the J call TRBJ2-2, with 8 bases aligning to TRBD1. The germline V gene encodes CDR1 MRHNA and CDR2 SNTAGT. Losses at the gene ends were 8 bases for V and 2 bases for J; bases not matched to a gene: 16. The CDR3 has 18 residues. This CDR3 is CASRKYGQGTANTGELFF. The CDR3 DNA follows: TGTGCCAGCCGTAAATACGGACAGGGTACGGCTAACACCGGGGAGCTGTTTTTT.